This paragraph covers one T cell receptor beta chain sequence. Its antigen remains unknown. The PCR contained 60 Vbeta and 13 Jbeta primers. Some clones are missing from TCRdb's copy, which holds only in-frame ones; the method was immunoSEQ multiplex PCR. Here the sample spans fewer than 200,000 clones, roughly 87% being singletons. This record comes from a study of cytomegalovirus exposure and HLA in healthy donors. Findings and limits, study-wide: A later analysis showed that HLA-associated TCR beta chains had undergone more clonal expansion than equally common others. In an earlier analysis, about 87% or about 30%: the productive usage of most TCR beta V segments. Analysis was carried out at a later point, and it linked a missense DCLRE1C variant to TCR beta V- and J-gene trimming. The study designated fewer than 200 TCR beta chains cytomegalovirus-associated.

Germline lookup yields CDR1 SGHRS and CDR2 YFSETQ. V gave up 6 bases and J gave up 3 bases, with 19 bases separating them. The CDR3 consists of 15 residues. Sequencing input: PBMCs. This TCR came from a boy younger than 10 in good health and CMV-seronegative. This chain links TRBV5-1 with TRBJ2-7, with D maybe TRBD1 (7 bases). The CDR3 sequence is CASKTVSGGFYEQYF. The CDR3 region has the DNA TGCGCCAGCAAGACGGTTTCAGGGGGGTTCTACGAGCAGTACTTC.